These 30 T cell receptor beta chains came from one sample sequenced in a study of TIL therapy for anti-PD-1-resistant metastatic lung cancer. Noted time point: pre-treatment sample, taken before nivolumab and TIL therapy. The immunoSEQ assay was v3. Assay used: immunoSEQ multiplex PCR; TCRdb lists only in-frame clones, some missing. The profile covers 16,000 or so clones, with 74% appearing a single time and around 39% taken by the ten largest. The starting material was blood, obtained at baseline. These TCRs come from a person aged 25 to 80 with non-small cell lung cancer.

In DNA, the CDR3 is TGTGCCAGCAGTTTTACTCGGACAGGATTGTACGGGGAGCTGTTTTTT. Amino acids: CASSFTRTGLYGELFF. The rearrangement links TRBV6-5 to TRBJ2-2; 7 bases match TRBD1. V was pared by 4 bases and J by 7 bases, with 12 bases of the junction left unmatched. Looked up from germline, CDR1 is MNHEY and CDR2 is SVGAGI. The CDR3 has 16 residues.

V gene TRBV10-3 combines with J gene TRBJ2-5; D gene unclear. V dropped 2 bases and J dropped 5 bases, with 3 bases sitting between them. Germline CDR1 ENHRY, CDR2 SYGVKD. The CDR3 sequence is 11 residues long. CDR3: CAISERETQYF. CDR3 DNA: TGTGCCATCAGTGAGCGGGAGACCCAGTACTTC.

The V gene is TRBV6-5, the J gene TRBJ1-2, with a weak D call TRBD1 (5 bases). The V gene's germline CDR1 is MNHEY and CDR2 SVGAGI. This CDR3 is built from 13 residues. V lost 7 bases to trimming and J lost 0 bases, with 9 bases between them. CDR3 in amino acids: CASTQTANYGYTF. The CDR3 DNA is TGTGCCAGCACCCAGACAGCTAACTATGGCTACACCTTC.

The genes are TRBV28 and TRBJ1-3; D remains unclear. The CDR3 sequence is 15 residues long. Between the trimmed V and J ends, which lost 5 bases and 1 base, there was a span of 12 bases. Looked up from germline, CDR1 is MDHEN and CDR2 is SYDVKM. DNA for the CDR3: TGTGCCAGCAGTCGACTAGGAGGATCTGGAAACACCATATATTTT. Its translation is CASSRLGGSGNTIYF.

The chain has TRBV19 and TRBJ2-2; D remains unclear. This CDR3 comprises 14 residues. The V end lost 6 bases, the J end lost 5 bases, and 13 bases lay between the germline ends. The V gene's germline CDR1 is LNHDA and CDR2 SQIVND (reference sequence). The CDR3 sequence: CASRAALGTGELFF. The CDR3 nucleotides read TGTGCCAGTAGAGCCGCTCTTGGGACCGGGGAGCTGTTTTTT.

Comments on this clone: The same CDR3 also results from other DNA sequences found in this sample. The CDR3 nucleotides are TGTGCCAGCAGCTTAGACTTAGGCCTAGAAGTGGGACAGAGGGAGACCCAGTACTTC. Translating gives CASSLDLGLEVGQRETQYF. This chain links TRBV13 with TRBJ2-5, with 7 bases lining up with TRBD1. The germline V gene encodes CDR1 PRHDT and CDR2 FYEKMQ (reference sequence). This CDR3 comprises 19 residues. With 1 base clipped from V and 5 bases from J, the junction kept 19 bases outside the gene matches.

This chain uses TRBV11-3 with TRBJ2-7; 7 bases fit TRBD2. Germline values: CDR1 SGHNT, CDR2 YENEEA. The V and J ends lost 2 bases and 4 bases, in that order; junction bases with no gene match: 2. The CDR3 totals 13 residues. The DNA of the CDR3 is TGTGCCAGCAGCTTAATGGGAGGGTACGAGCAGTACTTC. Amino acid sequence: CASSLMGGYEQYF. Supplemented by reference TRBV11-3 and TRBJ2-7, the full variable domain reads EAGVVQSPRYKIIEKKQPVAFWCNPISGHNTLYWYLQNLGQGPELLIRYENEEAVDDSQLPKDRFSAERLKGVDSTLKIQPAELGDSAVYLCASSLMGGYEQYFGPGTRLTVT.

This rearrangement joins TRBV19 to TRBJ2-7; tentatively, D is TRBD2 (6 bases). Deletions cut 3 bases from V and 2 bases from J, with 11 bases between. The CDR3 is 14 amino acids. CDR1 is LNHDA, CDR2 SQIVND, per germline (reference sequence). Written as DNA, the CDR3 is TGTGCCAGTAGTATGATGCGCGGGACCTACGAGCAGTACTTC. The encoded protein is CASSMMRGTYEQYF.

V gene TRBV4-3 combines with J gene TRBJ1-3, with D unresolved. The CDR3 extends over 17 amino acids. Germline CDR1 and CDR2: LGHNA and YSLEER. V gave up 0 bases and J gave up 4 bases, with 16 bases separating them. The chain's CDR3 is CASSQEPSLLWGNTIYF. Written as DNA, the CDR3 is TGCGCCAGCAGCCAAGAACCTTCCCTACTTTGGGGAAACACCATATATTTT.

This chain links TRBV10-2 with TRBJ2-1, with D unresolved. V shed 7 bases and J shed 0 bases, with 10 bases lying between them. The CDR3 runs to 14 residues. Germline CDR1 WSHSY, CDR2 SAAADI. CDR3 loop: CASTGGDSYNEQFF. The CDR3 DNA reads TGCGCCAGCACAGGCGGCGACTCCTACAATGAGCAGTTCTTC.

V gene TRBV6-5 combines with J gene TRBJ2-5, with D unresolved. The closer fit of TRBJ2-7 to the DNA end suggests the J call may be wrong. This CDR3 comprises 13 residues. The germline V gene has CDR1 MNHEY and CDR2 SVGAGI. CDR3 residues: CASSGGTPYEQYF. The CDR3 DNA follows: TGTGCCAGCAGTGGCGGTACGCCCTACGAGCAGTACTTC.

V and J are TRBV7-2 and TRBJ1-2; 9 bases are a match to TRBD1. V gave up 5 bases and J gave up 0 bases; unmatched junction bases: 1. Germline V gives CDR1 SGHTA, CDR2 FQGNSA. There are 14 residues in the CDR3. Written as DNA, the CDR3 is TGTGCCAGCAGCCGGGACAGGGCTAACTATGGCTACACCTTC. Its protein product is CASSRDRANYGYTF. The complete variable domain, with remaining parts taken from reference TRBV7-2 and TRBJ1-2, reads GAGVSQSPSNKVTEKGKDVELRCDPISGHTALYWYRQSLGQGLEFLIYFQGNSAPDKSGLPSDRFSAERTGGSVSTLTIQRTQQEDSAVYLCASSRDRANYGYTFGSGTRLTVV.

This clone was observed a handful of times. The rearrangement joins TRBV5-5 to TRBJ1-6; D unclear. The ends were cut back, 2 bases at V and 9 bases at J, with 15 bases in the middle. Germline assignment: CDR1 SGHKS and CDR2 YYEKEE (reference sequence). CDR3 length: 15 residues. The CDR3 DNA follows: TGTGCCAGCAGCTTTGGCAACCCCGGCACTTCACCCCTCCACTTT. It yields the protein CASSFGNPGTSPLHF.

This chain joins TRBV5-6 and TRBJ2-6, with TRBD1 identical over 9 bases. The CDR3 has 16 residues. V gave up 5 bases and J gave up 3 bases; unmatched junction bases: 6. Germline CDR1 is SGHDT and CDR2 is YYEEEE. In nucleotides, the CDR3 is TGTGCCAGCAGTTTGACAGGGGGAAGTGGGGCCAACGTCCTGACTTTC. Translation gives CASSLTGGSGANVLTF.

The chain carries TRBV14 and TRBJ1-2; 9 bases are shared with TRBD1. The germline CDR1 and CDR2 sequences are SGHDN and FVKESK. This CDR3 spans 17 amino acids. J was trimmed by 3 bases and V by 3 bases; bases with no gene match: 11. CDR3 sequence: CASSHAGQGFVDYGYTF. CDR3 in DNA: TGTGCCAGCAGCCATGCCGGACAGGGGTTTGTGGACTATGGCTACACCTTC.

V is TRBV21-1 and J is TRBJ1-2; TRBD1, the table's D call, was not compared with the DNA. TRBV21-1 has pseudogene status. CDR3 length equals 17 residues. In nucleotides, the CDR3 is TGTGCCAGCAGCAAAGGGTCAGGGGCCGGGGTGTCATATGGCTACACCTTC. Protein product: CASSKGSGAGVSYGYTF.

The sample holds a few counts of this clone. The gene calls are TRBV2 and TRBJ2-3, with 14 bases matching TRBD2. The CDR3 covers 16 residues. CDR1 and CDR2 from the germline V gene are SNHLY and FYNNEI. The V segment lost 11 bases and the J segment 6 bases; nucleotides outside the gene matches: 13. The CDR3 protein is CASRFRLAGGSDTQYF. Here the CDR3 DNA reads TGTGCCTCCCGGTTTAGACTAGCGGGGGGGAGCGATACGCAGTATTTT.

This clone was seen a single time. This sequence joins TRBV6-6 and TRBJ1-2, with 9 bases matching TRBD1. V was clipped by 6 bases and J by 5 bases; unmatched bases: 7. CDR3 length: 14 amino acids. Germline CDR1 reads MNHNY; CDR2 reads SVGAGI (reference sequence). The CDR3 sequence is CASSGQGTGYGYTF. CDR3 in DNA: TGTGCCAGCAGCGGACAGGGGACGGGGTATGGCTACACCTTC.

This clone was seen just once. The chain joins TRBV2 to TRBJ2-1, with TRBD2 matching 9 bases. Unmatched junction bases numbered 12, after V lost 3 bases and J lost 9 bases. The CDR3 spans 16 residues. Germline V CDR1 and CDR2: SNHLY, FYNNEI. CDR3 DNA: TGTGCCAGCAGTGATACGGCTAGCGGGGTTTCACTTGAGCAGTTCTTC. This gives the protein CASSDTASGVSLEQFF.

The CDR3 spells CASSQTWSSYNEQFF. Written as DNA, the CDR3 is TGCGCCAGCAGCCAGACTTGGAGCTCCTACAATGAGCAGTTCTTC. The genes are TRBV4-3 and TRBJ2-1; D gene unclear. The CDR3 is 15 residues long. V lost 3 bases and J 0 bases, leaving 9 bases between the germline ends. Germline values: CDR1 LGHNA, CDR2 YSLEER.

The chain is built from TRBV19 and TRBJ1-1, with D uncertain. Deletions cut 1 base from V and 7 bases from J, with 10 bases between. Per germline, CDR1 LNHDA and CDR2 SQIVND (reference sequence). This CDR3 has 13 residues. The CDR3 reads CASSIGAGFEAFF. The CDR3 coding sequence is TGTGCCAGTAGTATAGGGGCAGGTTTTGAAGCTTTCTTT.

The rearrangement uses TRBV5-6 and TRBJ2-7; a weak D match, TRBD2 (6 bases). The CDR3 contains 14 residues. Deletions cut 3 bases from V and 0 bases from J, with 10 bases between. Germline V CDR1 and CDR2: SGHDT, YYEEEE. The CDR3 DNA follows: TGTGCCAGCAGCTACGGACTATCCTCCTACGAGCAGTACTTC. Residues: CASSYGLSSYEQYF.

This clone was seen a few times. This sequence joins TRBV18 and TRBJ2-1, with a possible D match to TRBD2 (6 bases). V was clipped by 0 bases and J by 0 bases, with 27 bases between them. Germline CDR1 and CDR2: KGHSH and LQKENI. The CDR3 is 22 amino acids. CDR3: CASSPPFAIYKAGKVSYNEQFF. The CDR3 DNA reads TGTGCCAGCTCACCACCGTTCGCTATTTATAAGGCGGGAAAGGTCTCCTACAATGAGCAGTTCTTC. Full variable domain (outside the CDR3, taken from reference TRBV18 and TRBJ2-1): NAGVMQNPRHLVRRRGQEARLRCSPMKGHSHVYWYRQLPEEGLKFMVYLQKENIIDESGMPKERFSAEFPKEGPSILRIQQVVRGDSAAYFCASSPPFAIYKAGKVSYNEQFFGPGTRLTVL.

The V gene is TRBV7-8, the J gene TRBJ2-1; TRBD1 matches 11 bases. The J segment lost 6 bases and the V segment lost 5 bases, leaving 6 bases of the junction unmatched. The CDR3 has 15 amino acids. The germline CDR1 and CDR2 sequences are SGHVS and FQNEAQ. CDR3 sequence reads: CASSMDRGPFNEQFF. CDR3 in DNA: TGTGCCAGCAGCATGGACAGGGGGCCTTTCAATGAGCAGTTCTTC.

J is TRBJ2-6 and V is TRBV29-1; no reliable D call. Germline V lookup: CDR1 SQVTM, CDR2 ANQGSEA. CDR3 size: 13 residues. Trimming stripped 4 bases from V and 2 bases from J, with 6 bases between. This chain's CDR3 is CSVGTTGANVLTF. The CDR3 bases are TGCAGCGTTGGAACAACTGGGGCCAACGTCCTGACTTTC.

The chain couples TRBV29-1 to TRBJ2-1, with a tentative D call TRBD2 (6 bases). Trimming pared 1 base from V and 4 bases from J, leaving 14 bases between. The CDR3 runs 15 residues. Germline V gene lookup returns CDR1 SQVTM and CDR2 ANQGSEA. The CDR3 reads CSVEVWDSQYNEQFF. The CDR3 nucleotides read TGCAGCGTTGAAGTATGGGACTCCCAGTACAATGAGCAGTTCTTC.

This clone appeared a few times. This sequence joins TRBV7-4 and TRBJ2-7; no clear D gene. Per the germline V gene, CDR1 is SGHVT and CDR2 is SQSDAQ. The CDR3 runs to 13 residues. Trimming took off 9 bases at V and 5 bases at J, with 17 bases between the two ends. CDR3: CARPRRLVNEQYF. For the CDR3, the DNA is TGTGCCAGACCACGACGGTTGGTAAACGAGCAGTACTTC.

The gene calls are TRBV19 and TRBJ2-7, with D hard to call. CDR3 size: 10 residues. Germline V gives CDR1 LNHDA, CDR2 SQIVND (reference sequence). The CDR3 reads CAWRNYEQYF. Written as DNA, the CDR3 is TGTGCGTGGCGGAACTACGAGCAGTACTTC.

V and J are TRBV6-5 and TRBJ1-3, with TRBD1 as a possible D gene (6 bases). Germline V gives CDR1 MNHEY, CDR2 SVGAGI. V was cut by 10 bases and J by 0 bases, with 13 bases left in between. The CDR3 spans 14 residues. The DNA of the CDR3 is TGTGCCACCTCGACAGGCCGCTCTGGAAACACCATATATTTT. Its protein product is CATSTGRSGNTIYF.

The chain recombines TRBV7-2 with TRBJ1-2; D remains unclear. Trimming took 6 bases from V and 13 from J, leaving 24 bases between them. This CDR3 region has 14 residues. Germline-derived CDR1 and CDR2 are SGHTA and FQGNSA. This CDR3 is CASRIGPHESWFTF. For the CDR3, the DNA is TGTGCCAGCAGAATAGGGCCTCACGAGAGTTGGTTCACCTTC.